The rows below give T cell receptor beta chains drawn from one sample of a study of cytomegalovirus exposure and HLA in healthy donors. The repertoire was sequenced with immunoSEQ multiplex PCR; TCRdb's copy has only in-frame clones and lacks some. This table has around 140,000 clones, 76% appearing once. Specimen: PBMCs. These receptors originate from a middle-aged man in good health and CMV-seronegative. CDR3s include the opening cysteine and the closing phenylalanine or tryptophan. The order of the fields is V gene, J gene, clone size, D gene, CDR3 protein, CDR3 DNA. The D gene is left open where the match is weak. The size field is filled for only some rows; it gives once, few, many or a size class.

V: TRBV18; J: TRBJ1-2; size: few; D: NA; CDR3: CASSPTGKGVPGGYTF; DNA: TGTGCCAGCTCACCGACCGGGAAAGGAGTACCTGGTGGCTACACCTTC
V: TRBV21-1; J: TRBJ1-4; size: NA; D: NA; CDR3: CANRGGVF; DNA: TGTGCCAATAGAGGGGGGGTTTTT
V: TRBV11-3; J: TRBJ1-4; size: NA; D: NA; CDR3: CASSLGQSPNEKLFF; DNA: TGTGCCAGCAGCTTAGGACAGTCCCCTAATGAAAAACTGTTTTTT
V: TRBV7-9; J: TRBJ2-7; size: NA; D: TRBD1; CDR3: CSSSFRGHEQYF; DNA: TGTTCCAGCAGCTTCAGGGGGCACGAGCAGTACTTC
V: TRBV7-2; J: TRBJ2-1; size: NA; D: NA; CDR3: CASSYPGGGGRNEQFF; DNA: TGTGCCAGCAGCTATCCGGGTGGGGGCGGGAGAAATGAGCAGTTCTTC
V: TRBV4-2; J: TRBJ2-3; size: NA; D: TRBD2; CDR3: CASSQEGASGGLADTQYF; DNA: TGTGCCAGCAGCCAAGAGGGAGCTAGCGGGGGGCTGGCAGATACGCAGTATTTT
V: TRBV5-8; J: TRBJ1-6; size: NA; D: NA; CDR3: CASSFRDTNNSPLHF; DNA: TGTGCCAGCAGCTTCAGAGACACCAATAATTCACCCCTCCACTTT
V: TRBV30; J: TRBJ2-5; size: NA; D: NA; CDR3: CAWTGWETQYF; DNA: TGTGCCTGGACGGGGTGGGAGACCCAGTACTTC
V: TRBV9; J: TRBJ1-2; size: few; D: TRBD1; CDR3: CASSVVVGQGGEGYTF; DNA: TGTGCCAGCAGCGTAGTTGTGGGACAGGGCGGAGAGGGCTACACCTTC
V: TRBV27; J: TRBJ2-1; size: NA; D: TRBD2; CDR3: CASSLRRTSAGNEQFF; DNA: TGTGCCAGCAGTTTAAGGCGGACTAGCGCGGGCAATGAGCAGTTCTTC
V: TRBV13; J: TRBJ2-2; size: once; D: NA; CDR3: CASSESVGEVNTGELFF; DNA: TGTGCCAGCAGCGAATCGGTGGGGGAGGTGAACACCGGGGAGCTGTTTTTT
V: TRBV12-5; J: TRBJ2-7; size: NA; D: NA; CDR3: CASGSSGVNEQYF; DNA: TGTGCTAGTGGTTCATCGGGGGTAAACGAGCAGTACTTC
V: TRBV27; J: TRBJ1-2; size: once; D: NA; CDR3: CASSPARGVDYGYTF; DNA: TGTGCCAGCAGTCCCGCCCGAGGAGTCGACTATGGCTACACCTTC
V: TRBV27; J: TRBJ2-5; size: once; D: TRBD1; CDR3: CASSFIGGREETQYF; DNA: TGTGCCAGCAGTTTTATAGGGGGCAGGGAGGAGACCCAGTACTTC
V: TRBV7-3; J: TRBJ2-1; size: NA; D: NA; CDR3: CASSPRSLSSYNEQFF; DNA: TGTGCCAGCAGCCCCAGATCGTTAAGCTCCTACAATGAGCAGTTCTTC
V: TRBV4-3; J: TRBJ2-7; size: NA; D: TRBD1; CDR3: CASSSGTGMSYEQYF; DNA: TGCGCCAGCAGCTCCGGGACAGGGATGTCCTACGAGCAGTACTTC
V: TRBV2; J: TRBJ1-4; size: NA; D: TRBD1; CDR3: CATIKRTGGYEKLFF; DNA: TGTGCCACCATAAAAAGGACAGGGGGATATGAAAAACTGTTTTTT
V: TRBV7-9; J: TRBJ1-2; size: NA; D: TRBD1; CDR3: CASSLGTGGSYGYTF; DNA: TGTGCCAGCAGCCTAGGGACAGGGGGGTCCTATGGCTACACCTTC
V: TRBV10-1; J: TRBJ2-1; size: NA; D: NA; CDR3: CASSDLNNEQFF; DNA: TGCGCCAGCAGTGATCTAAACAATGAGCAGTTCTTC